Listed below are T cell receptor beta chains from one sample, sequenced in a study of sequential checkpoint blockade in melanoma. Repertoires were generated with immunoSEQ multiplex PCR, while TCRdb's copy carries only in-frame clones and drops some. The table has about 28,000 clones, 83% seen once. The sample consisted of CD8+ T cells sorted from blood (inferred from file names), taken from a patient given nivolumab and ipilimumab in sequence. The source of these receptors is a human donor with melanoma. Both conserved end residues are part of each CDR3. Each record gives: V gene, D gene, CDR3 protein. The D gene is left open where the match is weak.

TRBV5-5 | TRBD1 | CASSQTSYSTGSTEAFF
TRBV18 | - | CASSPPTGTYYEQYF
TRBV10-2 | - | CASLADSSYNEQFF
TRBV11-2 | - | CASSLEPSSGANVLTF
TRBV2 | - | CASSEAAGELFF
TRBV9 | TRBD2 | CASSVGVGAGNEQFF
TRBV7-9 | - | CASSFTGSDTQYF
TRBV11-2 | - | CASSLLLGNTGELFF
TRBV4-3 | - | CASSALGGPGYTF
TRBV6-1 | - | CASSQDSPNEKLFF
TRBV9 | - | CASSHGGLPNQPQHF
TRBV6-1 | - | CASSEKGIGEKLFF
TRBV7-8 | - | CASSLEAVGNTIYF
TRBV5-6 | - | CASSFDGRGIGSPLHF
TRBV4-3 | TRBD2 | CASSQDSAGTNYNEQFF
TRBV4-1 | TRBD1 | CASSRDRSNTGELFF
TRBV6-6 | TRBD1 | CASSYPDREPSYEQYF
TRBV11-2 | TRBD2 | CASSSAGGRDEQYF
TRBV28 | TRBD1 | CASTPLRDRGNEQYF
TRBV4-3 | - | CASSQELDTGELFF
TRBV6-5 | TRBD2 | CASSSAGGRDEQYF
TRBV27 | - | CASSLSGWGNTIYF
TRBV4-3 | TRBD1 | CASSQVWQGAYNEQFF
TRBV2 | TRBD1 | CASRGQLSYEQYF
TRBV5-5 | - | CASSLAPLPEQFF
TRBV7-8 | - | CASSLIIRGDSPLHF
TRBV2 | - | CASESWGVNTEAFF
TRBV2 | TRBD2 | CATEAGISYNEQFF
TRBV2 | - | CASRPGMTYEQYF
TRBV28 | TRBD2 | CASSRTSGTQYEQYF
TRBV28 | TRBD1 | CASSFVEDRTGEQYF
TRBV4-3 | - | CASSQERALTGNTIYF
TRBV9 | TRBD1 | CASSVEGGQGAGETQYF
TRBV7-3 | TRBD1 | CASSLTGDRGLPGTDTQYF
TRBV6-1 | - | CASTTKVQGGGYTF
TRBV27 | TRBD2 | CASSPWTSGHLAKNIQYF
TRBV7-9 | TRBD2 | CASSLGGRGETQYF
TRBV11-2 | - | CASSLADRERAF